This T cell receptor beta chain was sequenced during a study of blood T cell repertoires in COVID-19 (TCRdb year 2020). About the investigation overall: Samples covering the acute and convalescent phases of COVID-19 were provided by collaborators in the United States, Italy and Spain. The prospective study material was composed of cDNA or gDNA derived from T cells, B-cell-depleted T cells, or PBMCs. Subjects who had been exposed to COVID-19, were actively infected with it, or had recovered from it provided the deeply sampled blood TCRbeta repertoires that made up the dataset. The repertoires were released in a freely available public database intended as a resource for research on the immune response to SARS-CoV-2. The samples were drawn from two sources: the first 160 participants of the ongoing ImmuneRACE study, and 1,000 to 1,500 subjects contributed by 6 global collaborators. The sample metadata nearly always contained a de-identified subject ID, COVID-19 status, age in years and sex. Where HLA class I and class II types were available, the types were taken from metadata supplied by the sample provider, not from assay-based typing. The paper's findings and limits, for the study overall: The quantity of clinical and demographic metadata differed by source and by participant and was supplied without curation.

The germline V and J ends show losses of 0 bases and 0 bases respectively, and no gene match explains 0 bases of the junction. The CDR3 measures 15 amino acids from cysteine to phenylalanine. Only CDR3 DNA remains: 45 bases, in frame from the first base. The germline V gene (reference sequence) supplies CDR1 SGHNT and CDR2 YYREEE. Whole blood was collected in K2EDTA tubes by collaborating institutions according to the institutions' own protocols. For TCRbeta analysis, collaborator samples were shipped as frozen whole blood, as isolated PBMCs, or as DNA extracted from either sample type. The immunoSEQ Assay, a bias-controlled multiplex PCR, was used to amplify TCRbeta CDR3 regions from genomic DNA. The paper's processing steps were these. The number of nucleated cells in each sample was estimated from the amplification of reference gene primers within the assay. To quantify the absolute abundance of each unique TCRbeta CDR3 rearrangement, sequence reads were collapsed and filtered. For each sample, productive Simpson clonality was calculated by taking the square root of Simpson's diversity index across productive rearrangements. Drawn from immuneACCESS, this table holds only the in-frame rearrangements with V and J called that TCRdb kept. Clones are partly lost; checked studies trace under half to an unresolved V gene and leave the rest unexplained. V and J calls and clone size follow that table, whereas D and trimming were derived from the DNA. The sample table lists fewer than 10,000 clones, over 80% of them with a count of one. 9.9% of the sample comes from the top ten.

Of note for this clone: Its antigen is currently not known. Within one base of it there is no much larger clone, and no base qualities were kept.

The sequence links TRBV5-4 to TRBJ2-1; 7 central nucleotides agree with TRBD2. The sequenced material came from peripheral blood. The TCR comes from a human donor in a cohort sampled during active COVID-19. The CDR3 here reads CASSLGGSSYNEQFF. The nucleotide sequence reads as follows: TGTGCCAGCAGCTTGGGCGGGAGCTCCTACAATGAGCAGTTCTTC. The full variable domain, completed from the reference TRBV5-4 and TRBJ2-1 proteins outside the CDR3, reads ETGVTQSPTHLIKTRGQQVTLRCSSQSGHNTVSWYQQALGQGPQFIFQYYREEENGRGNFPPRFSGLQFPNYSSELNVNALELDDSALYLCASSLGGSSYNEQFFGPGTRLTVL.